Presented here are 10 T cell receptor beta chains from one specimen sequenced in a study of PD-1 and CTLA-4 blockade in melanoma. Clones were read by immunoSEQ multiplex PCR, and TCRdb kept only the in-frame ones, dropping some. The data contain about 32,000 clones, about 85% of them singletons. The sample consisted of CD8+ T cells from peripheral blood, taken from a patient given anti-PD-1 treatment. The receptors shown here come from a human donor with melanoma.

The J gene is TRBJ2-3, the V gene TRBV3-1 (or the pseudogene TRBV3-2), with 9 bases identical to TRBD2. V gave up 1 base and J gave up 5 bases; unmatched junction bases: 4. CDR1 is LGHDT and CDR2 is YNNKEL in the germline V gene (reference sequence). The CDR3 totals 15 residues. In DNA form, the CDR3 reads TGTGCCAGCAGCCAAGGGGATAGCGGGGGAGATACGCAGTATTTT. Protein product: CASSQGDSGGDTQYF.

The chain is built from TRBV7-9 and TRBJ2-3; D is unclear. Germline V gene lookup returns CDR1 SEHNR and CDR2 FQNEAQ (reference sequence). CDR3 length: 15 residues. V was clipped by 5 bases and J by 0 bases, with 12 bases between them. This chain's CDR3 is CASSVRTFSTDTQYF. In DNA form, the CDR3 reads TGTGCCAGCAGCGTCAGGACGTTTAGCACAGATACGCAGTATTTT.

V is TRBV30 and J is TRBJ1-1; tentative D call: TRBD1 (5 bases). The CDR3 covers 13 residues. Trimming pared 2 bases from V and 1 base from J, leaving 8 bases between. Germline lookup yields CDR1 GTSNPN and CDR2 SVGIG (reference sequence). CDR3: CAWSWGGNTEAFF. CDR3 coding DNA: TGTGCCTGGAGTTGGGGGGGGAACACTGAAGCTTTCTTT. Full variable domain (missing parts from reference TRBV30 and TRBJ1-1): SQTIHQWPATLVQPVGSPLSLECTVEGTSNPNLYWYRQAAGRGLQLLFYSVGIGQISSEVPQNLSASRPQDRQFILSSKKLLLSDSGFYLCAWSWGGNTEAFFGQGTRLTVV.

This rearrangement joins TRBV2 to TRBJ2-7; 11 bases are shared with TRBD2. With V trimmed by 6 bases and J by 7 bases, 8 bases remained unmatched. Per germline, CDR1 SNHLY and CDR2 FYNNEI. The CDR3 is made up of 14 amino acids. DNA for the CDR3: TGTGCCAGCAGCGTAGCGGGGGGGCCCGGGGAGCAGTACTTC. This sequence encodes CASSVAGGPGEQYF.

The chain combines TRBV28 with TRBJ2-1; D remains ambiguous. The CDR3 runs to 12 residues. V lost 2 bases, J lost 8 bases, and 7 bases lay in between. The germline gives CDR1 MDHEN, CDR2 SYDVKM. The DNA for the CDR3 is TGTGCCAGCAGTTTACTGGTAGATGAGCAGTTCTTC. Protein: CASSLLVDEQFF.

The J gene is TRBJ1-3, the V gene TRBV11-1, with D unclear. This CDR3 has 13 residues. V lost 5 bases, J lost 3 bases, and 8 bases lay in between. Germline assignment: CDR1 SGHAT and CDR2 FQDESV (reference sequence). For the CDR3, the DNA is TGTGCCAGCAGCCAGCCCGGTGGAAACACCATATATTTT. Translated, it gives CASSQPGGNTIYF.

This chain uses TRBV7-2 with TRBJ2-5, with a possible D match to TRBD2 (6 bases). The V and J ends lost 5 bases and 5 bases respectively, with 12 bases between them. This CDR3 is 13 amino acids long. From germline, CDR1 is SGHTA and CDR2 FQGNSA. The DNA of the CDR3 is TGTGCCAGCAGCCGGTGGGCGGGGGAGACCCAGTACTTC. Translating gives CASSRWAGETQYF.

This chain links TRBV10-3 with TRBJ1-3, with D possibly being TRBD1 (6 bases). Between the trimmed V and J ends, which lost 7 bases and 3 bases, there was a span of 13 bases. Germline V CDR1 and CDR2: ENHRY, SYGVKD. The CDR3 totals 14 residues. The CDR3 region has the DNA TGTGCCATCATGAACAGGGAGAATGGAAACACCATATATTTT. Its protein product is CAIMNRENGNTIYF.

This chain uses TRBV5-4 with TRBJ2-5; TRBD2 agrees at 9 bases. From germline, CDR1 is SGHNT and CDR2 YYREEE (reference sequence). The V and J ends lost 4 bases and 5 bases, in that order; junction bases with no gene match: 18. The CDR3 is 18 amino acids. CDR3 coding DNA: TGTGCCAGCAGCGCCCCCTGGGGTGCTAGCGGGGAGCGGGAGACCCAGTACTTC. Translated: CASSAPWGASGERETQYF.

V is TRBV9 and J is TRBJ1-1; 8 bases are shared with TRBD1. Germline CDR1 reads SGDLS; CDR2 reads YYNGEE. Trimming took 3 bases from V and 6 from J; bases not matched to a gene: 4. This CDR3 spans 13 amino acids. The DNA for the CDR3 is TGTGCCAGCAGCGGAGGACAGGGTGCTGAAGCTTTCTTT. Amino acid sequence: CASSGGQGAEAFF.